A single sample gave rise to the 4 T cell receptor beta chains below, sequenced in a study of blood T cell repertoires in COVID-19. Assay used: immunoSEQ multiplex PCR; TCRdb lists only in-frame clones, some missing. The sample holds about 130,000 clones; approximately 89% are singletons and the top ten take around a tenth. The sample was peripheral blood. The source is a man aged 50-60 years with acute or convalescent COVID-19.

V and J are TRBV7-3 and TRBJ2-2; D not resolved. Per the germline V gene, CDR1 is SGHTA and CDR2 is FQGTGA. This CDR3 contains 12 residues. V lost 5 bases and J lost 3, with 4 bases in between. The CDR3 coding sequence is TGTGCCAGCAGCCCCGACACCGGGGAGCTGTTTTTT. Protein: CASSPDTGELFF.

The V call is TRBV6-1, the J call TRBJ1-2; D uncertain. CDR3 length equals 15 residues. Trimming stripped 0 bases from V and 0 bases from J, with 8 bases between. The germline CDR1 and CDR2 sequences are MNHNS and SASEGT. The CDR3 spells CASSEARGSNYGYTF. For the CDR3, the DNA is TGTGCCAGCAGTGAAGCGCGAGGATCTAACTATGGCTACACCTTC.

The genes are TRBV28 and TRBJ1-6, with D maybe TRBD1 (6 bases). This CDR3 has 12 residues. The germline V gene has CDR1 MDHEN and CDR2 SYDVKM. V dropped 6 bases and J dropped 9 bases, with 9 bases sitting between them. The CDR3 sequence is CASSARGSPLHF. The DNA of the CDR3 is TGTGCCAGCAGCGCCAGGGGTTCACCCCTCCACTTT.

The chain links TRBV30 to TRBJ1-6; 7 positions agree with TRBD1. The CDR3 totals 13 residues. Germline CDR1 GTSNPN, CDR2 SVGIG (reference sequence). Losses at the gene ends were 5 bases for V and 13 bases for J; bases not matched to a gene: 11. The CDR3 here is CAWSTGVAGPLHF. As DNA, the CDR3 is TGTGCCTGGTCCACAGGGGTAGCGGGGCCCCTCCACTTT.